These 19 T cell receptor beta chains were all obtained from the same sample, sequenced in a study of OX40 agonist ivuxolimab in advanced cancers. Some clones are missing from TCRdb's copy, which holds only in-frame ones; the method was immunoSEQ multiplex PCR. The sample holds more than 20,000 clones, roughly 82% seen once. The specimen comprised CD4+ or CD8+ T cells sorted from blood, sampled in a trial of the OX40 agonist ivuxolimab. Source of these receptors: an adult with an advanced solid tumor such as melanoma, head and neck, liver or kidney cancer.

This sequence joins TRBV2 and TRBJ1-1; 9 positions agree with TRBD1. Losses at the gene ends were 7 bases for V and 2 bases for J; bases not matched to a gene: 5. The CDR3 has 14 amino acids. The germline CDR1 and CDR2 sequences are SNHLY and FYNNEI. The CDR3 DNA sequence: TGTGCCAGCATAACAGGGGGCTCAAACACTGAAGCTTTCTTT. It specifies CASITGGSNTEAFF. The full variable domain, completed using reference TRBV2 and TRBJ1-1, is EPEVTQTPSHQVTQMGQEVILRCVPISNHLYFYWYRQILGQKVEFLVSFYNNEISEKSEIFDDQFSVERPDGSNFTLKIRSTKLEDSAMYFCASITGGSNTEAFFGQGTRLTVV.

V usage is TRBV6-1 and J usage is TRBJ1-2, with 7 bases fitting TRBD1. The CDR3 has 15 amino acids. The V gene's germline CDR1 is MNHNS and CDR2 SASEGT. Germline trimming cut 0 bases from V and 4 bases from J; bases unmatched to any gene: 5. CDR3 amino acids: CASSEASRGVYGYTF. In DNA form, the CDR3 reads TGTGCCAGCAGTGAAGCTAGCAGGGGGGTCTATGGCTACACCTTC.

The rearrangement uses TRBV6-6 and TRBJ2-7, with 7 bases lining up with TRBD1. Germline lookup yields CDR1 MNHNY and CDR2 SVGAGI (reference sequence). The CDR3 spans 12 residues. V lost 8 bases, J lost 3 bases, and 4 bases stayed unmatched. CDR3 loop: CASPTGDYEQYF. CDR3 DNA: TGTGCCAGCCCAACAGGGGACTACGAGCAGTACTTC.

The CDR3 DNA is TGCGCCAGCAGCCAAGAACGGGCGGGGGGGCGAAAGGACACCGGGGAGCTGTTTTTT. It is translated as CASSQERAGGRKDTGELFF. J is TRBJ2-2 and V is TRBV4-1; 9 bases match TRBD2. Trimming took 0 bases from V and 3 from J; bases not matched to a gene: 11. Per germline, CDR1 MGHRA and CDR2 YSYEKL. The CDR3 loop spans 19 amino acids.

CDR3 coding DNA: TGTGCCATCAGTGCCCTAGGGGTCAATCAGCCCCAGCATTTT. Translating it yields CAISALGVNQPQHF. This chain links TRBV10-3 with TRBJ1-5; a weak D match, TRBD1 (5 bases). The CDR3 covers 14 residues. Germline V gene data show CDR1 as ENHRY and CDR2 as SYGVKD. With 4 bases removed from V and 3 bases from J, the gap between germline ends came to 10 bases.

The chain uses TRBV15 and TRBJ2-3; TRBD1 aligns across 7 bases. V trimming: 3 bases; J trimming: 0 bases; junction bases outside the gene matches: 3. The CDR3 covers 15 residues. Germline loops: CDR1 LNHNV, CDR2 YYDKDF (reference sequence). The CDR3 protein is CATSRNRGSTDTQYF. CDR3 DNA sequence: TGTGCCACCAGCAGGAACAGGGGAAGCACAGATACGCAGTATTTT.

DNA of the CDR3: TGTGCCAGTAGTTTTTTATCCGCGGGAGTCGGCACAGATACGCAGTATTTT. Residues: CASSFLSAGVGTDTQYF. J is TRBJ2-3 and V is TRBV19, with TRBD2 matching 7 bases. J gave up 1 base and V 5 bases, and 12 bases lay outside the gene matches. Germline V gene lookup returns CDR1 LNHDA and CDR2 SQIVND (reference sequence). This CDR3 has 17 amino acids.

This clone appeared a few times. CDR3 sequence: CASSDWEGSYEQYF. In nucleotides, the CDR3 is TGTGCCAGCAGTGATTGGGAGGGTTCCTACGAGCAGTACTTC. The gene calls are TRBV25-1 and TRBJ2-7; 7 bases agree with TRBD2. Germline values: CDR1 MGHDK, CDR2 SYGVNS. There are 14 residues in the CDR3. V lost 3 bases to trimming and J lost 1 base; unmatched junction nucleotides: 3.

The chain links TRBV6-1 to TRBJ2-2; 8 bases are a match to TRBD1. CDR1 and CDR2 from the germline V gene are MNHNS and SASEGT. The CDR3 length is 15 residues. V shed 3 bases and J 8 bases; nucleotides not matched to a gene: 8. CDR3 in amino acids: CASSETGVFPGELFF. The DNA for the CDR3 is TGTGCCAGCAGTGAGACAGGGGTGTTTCCTGGGGAGCTGTTTTTT.

The chain carries TRBV11-3 and TRBJ2-7; D call uncertain. Germline V lookup: CDR1 SGHNT, CDR2 YENEEA. V shed 0 bases and J shed 2 bases, with 14 bases lying between them. CDR3 size: 16 residues. This CDR3 is CASSLEFSQSPYEQYF. The DNA for the CDR3 is TGTGCCAGCAGCTTAGAGTTTAGTCAATCCCCCTACGAGCAGTACTTC.

The chain has TRBV6-1 and TRBJ2-1; D perhaps matches TRBD2 (6 bases). The germline V and J ends were trimmed by 5 bases and 6 bases, with 11 bases remaining between them. Germline V gene sequence: CDR1 MNHNS, CDR2 SASEGT. The CDR3 has 13 residues. The CDR3 DNA is TGTGCCAGCAGTCTGGCGGGGAGCAATGAGCAGTTCTTC. Amino acids: CASSLAGSNEQFF.

The chain is built from TRBV29-1 and TRBJ2-1, with D possibly being TRBD2 (5 bases). CDR3 length equals 11 residues. Germline V lookup: CDR1 SQVTM, CDR2 ANQGSEA. Between the trimmed V and J ends, which lost 6 bases and 9 bases, there was a span of 12 bases. The CDR3 DNA reads as TGCAGCGTCTTGGTAGCGTTTGAGCAGTTCTTC. This sequence encodes CSVLVAFEQFF.

The CDR3 nucleotides are TGTGCCAGCAGCTTACGGGGACAGAGAAACGAAGCTTTCTTT. Translated: CASSLRGQRNEAFF. This chain joins TRBV13 and TRBJ1-1; 7 nucleotides agree with TRBD1. The length of the CDR3 is 14 residues. The V gene end was trimmed by 2 bases and the J gene end by 8 bases; junction bases not matched to a gene: 8. CDR1 and CDR2 (germline): PRHDT, FYEKMQ (reference sequence). The complete variable domain, with remaining parts taken from reference TRBV13 and TRBJ1-1, reads AAGVIQSPRHLIKEKRETATLKCYPIPRHDTVYWYQQGPGQDPQFLISFYEKMQSDKGSIPDRFSAQQFSDYHSELNMSSLELGDSALYFCASSLRGQRNEAFFGQGTRLTVV.

This chain uses TRBV6-5 with TRBJ1-1; no clear D gene. Trimming cost V 0 bases and J 8 bases, with 10 bases left between them. Germline V gene lookup returns CDR1 MNHEY and CDR2 SVGAGI. The CDR3 has 13 amino acids. The CDR3 reads CASSYSNPVEAFF. CDR3 in DNA: TGTGCCAGCAGTTACTCGAATCCGGTAGAAGCTTTCTTT.

The DNA of the CDR3 is TGTGCCAGCAGCTTAGGTCTAGCGGGGACAGATACGCAGTATTTT. Amino acid sequence: CASSLGLAGTDTQYF. The chain joins TRBV7-7 to TRBJ2-3, with 9 bases that match TRBD2. Losses at the gene ends were 1 base for V and 3 bases for J; bases not matched to a gene: 2. Germline CDR1 and CDR2: SSHAT and FNYEAQ (reference sequence). This CDR3 is 15 amino acids long. The full variable domain, with the rest looked up from reference TRBV7-7 and TRBJ2-3, is GAGVSQSPRYKVTKRGQDVTLRCDPISSHATLYWYQQALGQGPEFLTYFNYEAQPDKSGLPSDRFSAERPEGSISTLTIQRTEQRDSAMYRCASSLGLAGTDTQYFGPGTRLTVL.

The rearrangement joins TRBV5-4 to TRBJ2-3; 8 bases line up with TRBD1. Per germline, CDR1 SGHNT and CDR2 YYREEE (reference sequence). CDR3 length equals 15 residues. J gave up 3 bases and V 4 bases, and 7 bases lay outside the gene matches. The CDR3: CASSPRTGRTDTQYF. The CDR3 DNA reads TGTGCCAGCAGCCCTAGGACAGGGAGGACAGATACGCAGTATTTT.

V and J are TRBV27 and TRBJ2-1, with TRBD2 matching 9 bases. V gave up 5 bases and J gave up 4 bases; unmatched junction bases: 15. Germline V gives CDR1 MNHEY, CDR2 SMNVEV (reference sequence). This CDR3 is built from 18 residues. For the CDR3, the DNA is TGTGCCAGCAGTCCGACAACTAGCGGGCCCTCCTCTTACAATGAGCAGTTCTTC. This encodes CASSPTTSGPSSYNEQFF.

The V call is TRBV19, the J call TRBJ2-1; the match to TRBD2 covers 9 bases. This CDR3 has 20 residues. Germline-derived CDR1 and CDR2 are LNHDA and SQIVND (reference sequence). V lost 0 bases and J lost 0; bases outside the gene matches: 12. Here the CDR3 DNA reads TGTGCCAGTAGTATAGATCATGGCGGGAGGGCCACGAGCTCCTACAATGAGCAGTTCTTC. It translates to CASSIDHGGRATSSYNEQFF.

This rearrangement joins TRBV5-4 to TRBJ1-2; unclear D gene. This CDR3 has 12 residues. Germline-derived CDR1 and CDR2 are SGHNT and YYREEE (reference sequence). The ends were cut back, 0 bases at V and 8 bases at J, with 8 bases in the middle. CDR3 coding DNA: TGTGCCAGCAGCTTGGAGGAGGGAGGCTACACCTTC. Protein sequence: CASSLEEGGYTF.